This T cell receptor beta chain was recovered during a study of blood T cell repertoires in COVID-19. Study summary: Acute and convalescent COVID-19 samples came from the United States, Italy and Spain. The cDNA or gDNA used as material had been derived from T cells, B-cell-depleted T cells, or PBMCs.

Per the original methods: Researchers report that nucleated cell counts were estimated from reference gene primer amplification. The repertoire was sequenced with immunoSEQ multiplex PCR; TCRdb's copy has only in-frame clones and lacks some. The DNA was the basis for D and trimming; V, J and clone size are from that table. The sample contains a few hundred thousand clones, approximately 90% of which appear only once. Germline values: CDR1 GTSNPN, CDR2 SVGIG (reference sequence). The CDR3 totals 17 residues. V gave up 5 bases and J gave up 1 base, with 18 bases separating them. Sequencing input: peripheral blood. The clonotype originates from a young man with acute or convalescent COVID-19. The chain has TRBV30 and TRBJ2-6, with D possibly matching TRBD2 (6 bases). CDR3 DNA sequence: TGTGCCTGGGGAGGAGGGATTTTCGTTTCTGGGGCCAACGTCCTGACTTTC. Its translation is CAWGGGIFVSGANVLTF.